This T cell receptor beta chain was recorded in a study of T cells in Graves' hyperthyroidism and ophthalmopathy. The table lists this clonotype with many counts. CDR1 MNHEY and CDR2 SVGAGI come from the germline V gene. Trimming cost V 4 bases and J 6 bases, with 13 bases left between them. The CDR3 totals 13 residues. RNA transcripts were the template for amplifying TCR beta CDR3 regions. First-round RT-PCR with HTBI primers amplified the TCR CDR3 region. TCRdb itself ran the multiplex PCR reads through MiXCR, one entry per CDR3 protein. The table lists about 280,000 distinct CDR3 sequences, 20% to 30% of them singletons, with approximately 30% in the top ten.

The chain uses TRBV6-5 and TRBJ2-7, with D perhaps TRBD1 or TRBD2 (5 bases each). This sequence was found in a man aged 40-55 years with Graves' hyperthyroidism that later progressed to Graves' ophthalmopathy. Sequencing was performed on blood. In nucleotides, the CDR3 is TGTGCCAGCAGTTGGGGACCGCGAGGCGAGCAGTACTTC. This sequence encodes CASSWGPRGEQYF.